The 29 T cell receptor beta chains below come from one sample, sequenced in a study of lymphopenia after photon versus proton radiotherapy. Libraries were prepared by immunoSEQ multiplex PCR; TCRdb keeps only in-frame clonotypes and omits some of them. The profile covers some 40,000 clones, with 92% appearing a single time and around 15% taken by the ten largest. This material consisted of peripheral blood, taken from a patient treated with photon-based radiotherapy. The receptors derive from a man between 60 and 70 years old with cholangiocarcinoma.

The table lists this clone with a few counts. V usage is TRBV5-1 and J usage is TRBJ1-6; tentative D call: TRBD1 (5 bases). Looked up from germline, CDR1 is SGHRS and CDR2 is YFSETQ. Trimming left V 4 bases short and J 8 bases short, with 13 bases between. The CDR3 is made up of 14 amino acids. Here the CDR3 reads CASSPGPGDSPLHF. DNA for the CDR3: TGCGCCAGCAGCCCGGGGCCTGGGGATTCACCCCTCCACTTT.

This clone was seen only once. The rearrangement joins TRBV5-6 to TRBJ1-1; the D is unclear. The CDR3 spans 15 residues. Trimming pared 1 base from V and 0 bases from J, leaving 10 bases between. Germline lookup yields CDR1 SGHDT and CDR2 YYEEEE. This CDR3 is CASSLTGRMNTEAFF. CDR3 nucleotides: TGTGCCAGCAGCTTGACCGGGAGGATGAACACTGAAGCTTTCTTT.

The CDR3 DNA is TGTGCCAGCTCACCACGCTTTCAGGGGGCCTCAAACACCGGGGAGCTGTTTTTT. Translating gives CASSPRFQGASNTGELFF. This sequence joins TRBV18 and TRBJ2-2; 8 bases align to TRBD1. Germline V gives CDR1 KGHSH, CDR2 LQKENI. Trimming took 1 base from V and 2 from J; bases not matched to a gene: 9. This CDR3 spans 18 amino acids.

This chain joins TRBV5-6 and TRBJ1-6, with D unresolved. The length of the CDR3 is 13 residues. Germline CDR1 reads SGHDT; CDR2 reads YYEEEE. V dropped 4 bases and J dropped 10 bases, with 12 bases sitting between them. DNA of the CDR3: TGTGCCAGCAGCCCGCCGAGGGCGTCACCCCTCCACTTT. This codes for CASSPPRASPLHF. The full variable domain, in which reference TRBV5-6 and TRBJ1-6 provide the parts outside the CDR3, is DAGVTQSPTHLIKTRGQQVTLRCSPKSGHDTVSWYQQALGQGPQFIFQYYEEEERQRGNFPDRFSGHQFPNYSSELNVNALLLGDSALYLCASSPPRASPLHFGNGTRLTVT.

The genes are TRBV28 and TRBJ2-5; D is tentatively TRBD1 or TRBD2 (7 bases each). CDR1 MDHEN and CDR2 SYDVKM come from the germline V gene. Between the trimmed V and J ends, which lost 6 bases and 4 bases, there was a span of 21 bases. CDR3 size: 16 residues. CDR3 nucleotide sequence: TGTGCCAGCAGCTCAATCCCCAGGGGGAGGGCAGAGACCCAGTACTTC. Protein product: CASSSIPRGRAETQYF.

Written as DNA, the CDR3 is TGTGCCAGCAGTGAAGCGGGGGGGACAGTCTACGAGCAGTACTTC. The encoded protein is CASSEAGGTVYEQYF. This chain connects TRBV2 to TRBJ2-7, with D perhaps matching TRBD1 or TRBD2 (7 bases each). CDR3 size: 15 residues. The germline V and J ends were trimmed by 0 bases and 3 bases, with 12 bases remaining between them. CDR1 and CDR2 (germline): SNHLY, FYNNEI.

This sequence joins TRBV7-6 and TRBJ1-6; possibly TRBD1 for D (6 bases). The CDR3 extends over 13 amino acids. V gave up 10 bases and J gave up 8 bases, with 15 bases separating them. CDR1 and CDR2 (germline): SGHVS, FNYEAQ. The CDR3 DNA is TGTGCCACCGGCCGGGCAGGGGATTCACCCCTCCACTTT. Its protein is CATGRAGDSPLHF.

The chain joins TRBV15 to TRBJ2-5; no definite D call. The CDR3 totals 12 residues. CDR1 is LNHNV, CDR2 YYDKDF, per germline (reference sequence). The ends were cut back, 0 bases at V and 5 bases at J, with 4 bases in the middle. The CDR3 nucleotides read TGTGCCACCAGCAGAGATTCGGAGACCCAGTACTTC. Protein product: CATSRDSETQYF.

The genes are TRBV18 and TRBJ2-5, with D possibly TRBD1 on 6 matching bases. Between the trimmed V and J ends, which lost 3 bases and 5 bases, there was a span of 13 bases. CDR1 and CDR2 from the germline V gene are KGHSH and LQKENI. The CDR3 runs 14 residues. The CDR3 DNA is TGTGCCAGCTCACCGTCTGGGCAGGGGGAGACCCAGTACTTC. Translating it yields CASSPSGQGETQYF.

The gene calls are TRBV6-4 and TRBJ1-1; D is unclear. Germline V gene lookup returns CDR1 MRHNA and CDR2 SNTAGT. The CDR3 length is 13 residues. Trimming removed 6 bases at V and 0 bases at J, with 8 bases between. CDR3 loop: CASRREMNTEAFF. The CDR3 region has the DNA TGTGCCAGCAGAAGGGAAATGAACACTGAAGCTTTCTTT.

The gene calls are TRBV7-3 and TRBJ1-6, with 7 bases aligning to TRBD1. Germline lookup yields CDR1 SGHTA and CDR2 FQGTGA. This CDR3 has 15 amino acids. V gave up 1 base and J gave up 7 bases; unmatched junction bases: 4. CDR3 in DNA: TGTGCCAGCAGCTTAATTGCAGGGGGGAATTCACCCCTCCACTTT. Protein sequence: CASSLIAGGNSPLHF.

V and J are TRBV7-9 and TRBJ2-3; 8 nucleotides line up with TRBD1. CDR3 length: 17 residues. Germline trimming cut 4 bases from V and 3 bases from J; bases unmatched to any gene: 12. The germline gives CDR1 SEHNR, CDR2 FQNEAQ (reference sequence). This CDR3 reads CASSWARDRRITDTQYF. CDR3 sequence (DNA): TGTGCCAGCAGCTGGGCCCGGGACAGGCGAATAACAGATACGCAGTATTTT.

V and J are TRBV19 and TRBJ1-5; D might be TRBD1 (5 bases). Germline CDR1 reads LNHDA; CDR2 reads SQIVND (reference sequence). This CDR3 comprises 13 residues. The V and J ends lost 3 bases and 11 bases respectively, with 14 bases between them. The DNA for the CDR3 is TGTGCCAGTAGTATGGGGCAGGTAGCAGCCCAGCATTTT. Protein sequence: CASSMGQVAAQHF.

In its sample, this clone ranks as medium-sized (0.01 to 0.1%). This chain joins TRBV7-9 and TRBJ2-3, with TRBD2 matching 11 bases. Germline V gives CDR1 SEHNR, CDR2 FQNEAQ (reference sequence). J was trimmed by 5 bases and V by 3 bases; bases with no gene match: 7. There are 16 residues in the CDR3. The CDR3, as DNA: TGTGCCAGCAGCTTTGGACTAGCGGGCCTGGGAGATACGCAGTATTTT. This codes for CASSFGLAGLGDTQYF.

The gene calls are TRBV7-9 and TRBJ1-5; no definite D call. This CDR3 has 14 amino acids. Trimming cost V 5 bases and J 3 bases, with 11 bases left between them. Germline assignment: CDR1 SEHNR and CDR2 FQNEAQ (reference sequence). Written as DNA, the CDR3 is TGTGCCAGCAGCGGTAACAATGACAATCAGCCCCAGCATTTT. Its translation is CASSGNNDNQPQHF. Using reference TRBV7-9 and TRBJ1-5 for the parts outside the CDR3, the full variable domain is DTGVSQNPRHKITKRGQNVTFRCDPISEHNRLYWYRQTLGQGPEFLTYFQNEAQLEKSRLLSDRFSAERPKGSFSTLEIQRTEQGDSAMYLCASSGNNDNQPQHFGDGTRLSIL.

The V call is TRBV18, the J call TRBJ2-1, with 13 bases fitting TRBD2. With V trimmed by 3 bases and J by 9 bases, 5 bases remained unmatched. There are 15 residues in the CDR3. Germline assignment: CDR1 KGHSH and CDR2 LQKENI. The CDR3 sequence is CASSPGLAGVIEQFF. The CDR3 DNA sequence: TGTGCCAGCTCACCCGGACTAGCGGGAGTCATTGAGCAGTTCTTC.

The chain employs TRBV7-6 and TRBJ2-5; D remains unclear. Germline V CDR1 and CDR2: SGHVS, FNYEAQ. This CDR3 is built from 12 residues. V was cut by 5 bases and J by 5 bases, with 9 bases left in between. CDR3 DNA sequence: TGTGCCAGCAGCCTCGGGTGGGAGACCCAGTACTTC. It encodes CASSLGWETQYF.

V and J are TRBV5-1 and TRBJ1-4; 11 bases line up with TRBD1. The CDR3 spans 15 residues. The V gene's germline CDR1 is SGHRS and CDR2 YFSETQ. J was trimmed by 8 bases and V by 4 bases; bases with no gene match: 7. The chain's CDR3 is CASSSGQGAGEKLFF. The CDR3 coding sequence is TGCGCCAGCAGCAGCGGACAGGGGGCTGGAGAAAAACTGTTTTTT. Filled out from reference TRBV5-1 and TRBJ1-4, the complete variable domain reads KAGVTQTPRYLIKTRGQQVTLSCSPISGHRSVSWYQQTPGQGLQFLFEYFSETQRNKGNFPGRFSGRQFSNSRSEMNVSTLELGDSALYLCASSSGQGAGEKLFFGSGTQLSVL.

This chain links TRBV18 with TRBJ2-1; 9 bases map to TRBD2. Germline V CDR1 and CDR2: KGHSH, LQKENI. This CDR3 region has 15 residues. Losses at the gene ends were 3 bases for V and 3 bases for J; bases not matched to a gene: 3. DNA for the CDR3: TGTGCCAGCTCACCGGCTAGCGGGGACTACAATGAGCAGTTCTTC. Translated: CASSPASGDYNEQFF.

This chain connects TRBV5-4 to TRBJ1-2; TRBD1 agrees at 12 bases. The CDR3 covers 15 residues. After removal of 4 bases from V and 8 bases from J, the junction contained 9 bases not matched to a gene. Germline CDR1 is SGHNT and CDR2 is YYREEE (reference sequence). The CDR3 region has the DNA TGTGCCAGCAGCGGGGGACAGGGGGCGGCGGAGGGCTACACCTTC. Residues: CASSGGQGAAEGYTF.

The J gene is TRBJ2-2, the V gene TRBV15, with unresolved D. This CDR3 is built from 15 residues. V lost 0 bases and J 3 bases, leaving 8 bases between the germline ends. Germline V lookup: CDR1 LNHNV, CDR2 YYDKDF (reference sequence). The CDR3, as DNA: TGTGCCACCAGCAGAGAAAGGAGTTACACCGGGGAGCTGTTTTTT. Translated, it gives CATSRERSYTGELFF.

The V and J genes are TRBV11-3 and TRBJ1-3; TRBD1 matches 7 bases. Germline V gene lookup returns CDR1 SGHNT and CDR2 YENEEA. V shed 6 bases, J shed 1 base, and the junction held 3 bases outside the gene matches. This CDR3 contains 14 residues. For the CDR3, the DNA is TGTGCCAGCAGTGGGGGACAGTCTGGAAACACCATATATTTT. Translation: CASSGGQSGNTIYF.

This sequence joins TRBV5-4 and TRBJ2-3, with 10 nucleotides matching TRBD2. V trimming: 5 bases; J trimming: 4 bases; junction bases outside the gene matches: 7. The CDR3 extends over 15 amino acids. CDR1 and CDR2 from the germline V gene are SGHNT and YYREEE (reference sequence). The CDR3 DNA reads as TGTGCCAGCAGAACCGGGACTAGCGAAGCAGATACGCAGTATTTT. Translating gives CASRTGTSEADTQYF. Full variable domain (missing parts from reference TRBV5-4 and TRBJ2-3): ETGVTQSPTHLIKTRGQQVTLRCSSQSGHNTVSWYQQALGQGPQFIFQYYREEENGRGNFPPRFSGLQFPNYSSELNVNALELDDSALYLCASRTGTSEADTQYFGPGTRLTVL.

This clone was observed a single time. The gene calls are TRBV28 and TRBJ2-7; weak D call: TRBD1 (6 bases). The CDR3 spans 13 residues. The germline CDR1 and CDR2 sequences are MDHEN and SYDVKM. Trimming cost V 8 bases and J 3 bases, with 14 bases left between them. CDR3 in amino acids: CASLGTNNYEQYF. The DNA for the CDR3 is TGTGCCAGCTTGGGGACAAACAACTACGAGCAGTACTTC.

This clone appeared a single time. V usage is TRBV9 and J usage is TRBJ2-7; tentatively, D is TRBD1 (6 bases). Germline loops: CDR1 SGDLS, CDR2 YYNGEE. Trimming stripped 0 bases from V and 0 bases from J, with 10 bases between. The CDR3 has 15 residues. The CDR3 loop reads CASSVGLTGSYEQYF. In nucleotides, the CDR3 is TGTGCCAGCAGCGTAGGCCTGACAGGCTCCTACGAGCAGTACTTC. The variable domain in full, with the rest retrieved from reference TRBV9 and TRBJ2-7, is DSGVTQTPKHLITATGQRVTLRCSPRSGDLSVYWYQQSLDQGLQFLIQYYNGEERAKGNILERFSAQQFPDLHSELNLSSLELGDSALYFCASSVGLTGSYEQYFGPGTRLTVT.

The chain is built from TRBV10-2 and TRBJ2-3; TRBD2 agrees at 12 bases. The CDR3 loop spans 14 amino acids. The trim removed 7 bases at V and 5 bases at J, leaving 4 bases unmatched. Germline assignment: CDR1 WSHSY and CDR2 SAAADI. CDR3 amino acids: CASNLAGGGDTQYF. The CDR3 DNA is TGCGCCAGCAATCTAGCGGGAGGGGGAGATACGCAGTATTTT.

Turning to this clone: One end of the junction fails to match germline, which may point to a read error. The V and J genes are TRBV7-7 and TRBJ1-1; D unclear. The CDR3 has 13 residues. Germline values: CDR1 SSHAT, CDR2 FNYEAQ (reference sequence). CDR3 in DNA: TGTGCTAGCAGCTTAGGAGAGAACACTGAAGCTTTCTTT. Translation gives CASSLGENTEAFF.

The V call is TRBV19, the J call TRBJ1-5; D is unresolved. Germline V gene data show CDR1 as LNHDA and CDR2 as SQIVND (reference sequence). V dropped 0 bases and J dropped 2 bases, with 14 bases sitting between them. The CDR3 totals 17 residues. The CDR3 region is CASSIDRATRGNQPQHF. CDR3 DNA: TGTGCCAGTAGTATAGATAGGGCCACCCGGGGCAATCAGCCCCAGCATTTT.

CDR3 bases: TGCGCCAGCAGCGTTGGACAGGGCTCCACTGAAGCTTTCTTT. Its protein product is CASSVGQGSTEAFF. V usage is TRBV5-1 and J usage is TRBJ1-1, with 8 bases lining up with TRBD1. The CDR3 contains 14 residues. Germline trimming cut 4 bases from V and 4 bases from J; bases unmatched to any gene: 6. Germline V lookup: CDR1 SGHRS, CDR2 YFSETQ.